Given below is one TCR beta chain in context. Its specificity is unknown. The data belong to a study of regulatory T cells in long-lasting Graves disease. Study in general: Over 5 years of antithyroid drugs plus positive TSH receptor antibodies defined persistent Graves' disease.

The CDR3 contains 11 residues. Losses at the gene ends were 7 bases for V and 6 bases for J; bases not matched to a gene: 3. In germline, CDR1 is SGHRS, CDR2 YFSETQ. Time point described: persistent/refractory GD, antithyroid drugs over 5 years with positive TRAb. The authors made the TCR library using RNA they extracted from PBMCs. Study results and limitations: Persistent cases favored TRBV28, TRBJ1-2 and TRBJ2-5.

Through Arm-PCR of CDR3 regions and iRepertoire HTBI primers, TCR beta libraries were built. TCRdb recomputed calls from the multiplex PCR reads with MiXCR, one row per CDR3 protein. The sample gives 600,000 to 850,000 distinct CDR3 sequences, roughly 30% of which show up once; around 40% is in the top ten. This sample comprised peripheral blood mononuclear cells (PBMCs), obtained when the disease was refractory, from a patient treated with antithyroid drugs. This receptor was identified in a female donor with Graves disease. This sequence joins TRBV5-1 and TRBJ2-7, with TRBD1 matching 8 bases. For the CDR3, the DNA is TGCGCCAGCCGGACAGGGAGCGAGCAGTACTTC. This gives the protein CASRTGSEQYF.